This TCR beta chain was recovered during a study of blood T cell repertoires in COVID-19. Study in general: Acute-phase and convalescent COVID-19 samples originated in the United States, Italy and Spain. T cells, B-cell-depleted T cells, or PBMCs provided the cDNA or gDNA that served as material.

Authors' methods: Estimates of nucleated cell counts were drawn from the amplification of reference gene primers. Measured with immunoSEQ multiplex PCR; TCRdb has only the in-frame clones, and not every one. For V, J and clone size, that table is used; D and trimming come from the DNA. This sample has some 140,000 clones, with around 88% found just once. The material sequenced was peripheral blood. The clonotype originates from a man aged 50-60 years with active or convalescent COVID-19.

CDR3: CASKGQGQGSPLHF. CDR3 bases: TGTGCCAGTAAAGGACAGGGGCAAGGATCACCCCTCCACTTT. This chain connects TRBV19 to TRBJ1-6; 9 bases match TRBD1. The CDR3 length is 14 residues. V lost 7 bases, J lost 10 bases, and 8 bases stayed unmatched. Germline CDR1 and CDR2: LNHDA and SQIVND (reference sequence). Using reference TRBV19 and TRBJ1-6 for the parts outside the CDR3, the full variable domain is DGGITQSPKYLFRKEGQNVTLSCEQNLNHDAMYWYRQDPGQGLRLIYYSQIVNDFQKGDIAEGYSVSREKKESFPLTVTSAQKNPTAFYLCASKGQGQGSPLHFGNGTRLTVT.